Presented here are 27 T cell receptor beta chains from one specimen sequenced in a study of blood T cell repertoires in COVID-19. Assay: immunoSEQ multiplex PCR; the TCRdb copy retains only in-frame clones and omits some. Here the sample spans 200,000 or so clones, roughly 76% being singletons. Input material: peripheral blood. The receptors here all came from a woman aged 80 or over with COVID-19, enrolled during active disease.

By sample share, this clone is large. This chain uses TRBV7-6 with TRBJ2-1; possible D gene TRBD2, 5 bases. The V gene lost 4 bases and the J gene lost 7 bases, with 17 bases spanning the gap. CDR1 and CDR2 (germline): SGHVS, FNYEAQ. The CDR3 has 15 residues. The CDR3 loop is CASSSPRSGWNEQFF. The CDR3 bases are TGTGCCAGCAGCTCCCCCCGGAGCGGTTGGAATGAGCAGTTCTTC. The complete variable domain, with remaining parts taken from reference TRBV7-6 and TRBJ2-1, reads GAGVSQSPRYKVTKRGQDVALRCDPISGHVSLYWYRQALGQGPEFLTYFNYEAQQDKSGLPNDRFSAERPEGSISTLTIQRTEQRDSAMYRCASSSPRSGWNEQFFGPGTRLTVL.

This clone was recorded only once. This sequence joins TRBV7-9 and TRBJ2-7; 14 nucleotides line up with TRBD2. Germline V gene data show CDR1 as SEHNR and CDR2 as FQNEAQ (reference sequence). The V segment lost 6 bases and the J segment 3 bases; nucleotides outside the gene matches: 4. The CDR3 totals 15 residues. The CDR3 is CASSWGLAGDYEQYF. DNA of the CDR3: TGTGCCAGCAGTTGGGGACTAGCGGGAGACTACGAGCAGTACTTC.

There are a few counts of this clone. V gene TRBV5-5 combines with J gene TRBJ1-2; 10 bases map to TRBD1. V was clipped by 4 bases and J by 3 bases; unmatched bases: 3. The CDR3 extends over 14 amino acids. Looked up from germline, CDR1 is SGHKS and CDR2 is YYEKEE (reference sequence). The CDR3 nucleotides are TGTGCCAGCAGCGCGACAGGGGGCTACTATGGCTACACCTTC. Its protein product is CASSATGGYYGYTF.

As to this clone: One end of the junction is discordant with germline, which a read error may explain. Other DNA sequences in the same sample also yield this CDR3. The V call is TRBV11-3, the J call TRBJ2-7, with no clear D. CDR3 size: 14 residues. Germline assignment: CDR1 SGHNT and CDR2 YENEEA. CDR3 sequence reads: CASSLARLTYEQYF. Here the CDR3 DNA reads TGTGCCAGCAGCTTAGCCAGGCTCACTTACGAGCAGTATTTC. Based on the CDR3 plus reference TRBV11-3 and TRBJ2-7, the full variable domain is EAGVVQSPRYKIIEKKQPVAFWCNPISGHNTLYWYLQNLGQGPELLIRYENEEAVDDSQLPKDRFSAERLKGVDSTLKIQPAELGDSAVYLCASSLARLTYEQYFGPGTRLTVT.

The V and J genes are TRBV9 and TRBJ1-2, with TRBD1 matching 11 bases. Trimming took 3 bases from V and 5 from J; bases not matched to a gene: 6. The CDR3 covers 15 residues. In germline, CDR1 is SGDLS, CDR2 YYNGEE. CDR3 residues: CASSAWDRGGYGYTF. DNA for the CDR3: TGTGCCAGCAGCGCCTGGGACAGGGGGGGGTATGGCTACACCTTC. The full variable domain, with the rest looked up from reference TRBV9 and TRBJ1-2, is DSGVTQTPKHLITATGQRVTLRCSPRSGDLSVYWYQQSLDQGLQFLIQYYNGEERAKGNILERFSAQQFPDLHSELNLSSLELGDSALYFCASSAWDRGGYGYTFGSGTRLTVV.

This clone was seen only a few times. This chain uses TRBV28 with TRBJ2-7, with 9 positions matching TRBD2. CDR1 is MDHEN and CDR2 is SYDVKM in the germline V gene. The length of the CDR3 is 15 residues. The V gene end was trimmed by 3 bases and the J gene end by 1 base; junction bases not matched to a gene: 4. Written as DNA, the CDR3 is TGTGCCAGCAGTTTTTCTAGCGGGGAGTCCTACGAGCAGTACTTC. Protein: CASSFSSGESYEQYF.

The chain links TRBV11-2 to TRBJ1-1, with TRBD1 as a possible D gene (6 bases). Trimming removed 0 bases at V and 4 bases at J, with 9 bases between. The CDR3 loop spans 14 amino acids. In germline, CDR1 is SGHAT, CDR2 FQNNGV. The CDR3 here is CASSLERGGTEAFF. CDR3 coding DNA: TGTGCCAGCAGCTTAGAAAGGGGGGGCACTGAAGCTTTCTTT.

CDR3: CASSLRTGTYEQYF. DNA of the CDR3: TGTGCCAGTAGTTTACGGACGGGGACCTACGAGCAGTACTTC. The chain links TRBV19 to TRBJ2-7, with D tentatively TRBD2 (5 bases). V was pared by 5 bases and J by 2 bases, with 13 bases between. Germline CDR1 and CDR2: LNHDA and SQIVND (reference sequence). This CDR3 is built from 14 residues.

This clone was counted once. This rearrangement joins TRBV27 to TRBJ1-1, with 7 bases that match TRBD1. The CDR3 consists of 14 residues. CDR1 is MNHEY, CDR2 SMNVEV, per germline (reference sequence). With 6 bases clipped from V and 0 bases from J, the junction kept 4 bases outside the gene matches. In DNA, the CDR3 is TGTGCCAGCAGCGTGGGACAGCTGAACACTGAAGCTTTCTTT. Its translation is CASSVGQLNTEAFF.

This chain connects TRBV28 to TRBJ1-5; tentative D call: TRBD1 (5 bases). The CDR3 is made up of 16 amino acids. V lost 3 bases and J 4 bases, leaving 16 bases between the germline ends. Germline V gene lookup returns CDR1 MDHEN and CDR2 SYDVKM. This CDR3 reads CASSFGGDRRNQPQHF. The DNA of the CDR3 is TGTGCCAGCAGTTTCGGGGGGGATAGACGTAATCAGCCCCAGCATTTT.

The chain has TRBV5-1 and TRBJ2-2; D unresolved. Germline CDR1 reads SGHRS; CDR2 reads YFSETQ. This CDR3 is built from 14 residues. The V end was cut by 0 bases, the J end by 5 bases, with 8 bases between. The DNA for the CDR3 is TGCGCCAGCAGCTTGGGACACAAGACCGGGGAGCTGTTTTTT. This encodes CASSLGHKTGELFF.

The chain employs TRBV7-9 and TRBJ2-3, with 10 nucleotides matching TRBD1. The V and J ends lost 5 bases and 3 bases, in that order; junction bases with no gene match: 5. This CDR3 is 15 amino acids long. CDR1 SEHNR and CDR2 FQNEAQ come from the germline V gene (reference sequence). CDR3 in DNA: TGTGCCAGCAGCGCCCGGGACAGGGGAACAGATACGCAGTATTTT. It encodes CASSARDRGTDTQYF.

The chain is built from TRBV29-1 and TRBJ2-1, with a weak D call TRBD2 (5 bases). This CDR3 has 14 residues. Germline assignment: CDR1 SQVTM and CDR2 ANQGSEA. The V gene lost 5 bases and the J gene lost 10 bases, with 21 bases spanning the gap. The CDR3 nucleotides are TGCAGCGTTCACTTCGGACTCCCTAATGAAGAGCAGTTCTTC. This encodes CSVHFGLPNEEQFF.

Only a few counts were recorded for this clone. The chain links TRBV18 to TRBJ2-1; TRBD1 is a possible D gene (6 bases). The germline CDR1 and CDR2 sequences are KGHSH and LQKENI. The ends were cut back, 3 bases at V and 9 bases at J, with 12 bases in the middle. CDR3 length: 13 residues. The CDR3 loop reads CASSPDSLGEQFF. CDR3 coding DNA: TGTGCCAGCTCACCGGACAGTTTAGGTGAGCAGTTCTTC.

The chain joins TRBV25-1 to TRBJ1-1; D perhaps matches TRBD1 (5 bases). Trimming took 6 bases from V and 5 from J, leaving 22 bases between them. The CDR3 runs 16 residues. Germline values: CDR1 MGHDK, CDR2 SYGVNS. The CDR3 region is CASSPTGRGSGTEAFF. CDR3 in DNA: TGTGCCAGCAGCCCCACCGGGCGGGGGTCAGGTACTGAAGCTTTCTTT.

The rearrangement joins TRBV27 to TRBJ1-5, with D maybe TRBD1 (5 bases). V gave up 8 bases and J gave up 5 bases, with 13 bases separating them. Germline CDR1 MNHEY, CDR2 SMNVEV (reference sequence). This CDR3 is built from 13 residues. The CDR3 loop reads CASGKGVDQPQHF. The CDR3 DNA sequence: TGTGCCAGCGGGAAAGGGGTAGATCAGCCCCAGCATTTT.

The rearrangement uses TRBV5-1 and TRBJ2-7; the match to TRBD1 covers 8 bases. Germline assignment: CDR1 SGHRS and CDR2 YFSETQ. V lost 3 bases and J lost 0; bases outside the gene matches: 11. The CDR3 runs to 17 residues. The CDR3 spells CASSYQWGQDYSYEQYF. The CDR3 DNA reads as TGCGCCAGCAGCTACCAATGGGGACAGGACTACTCCTACGAGCAGTACTTC.

J is TRBJ1-3 and V is TRBV25-1, with no clear D. The CDR3 covers 14 residues. Trimming took 2 bases from V and 7 from J, leaving 12 bases between them. CDR1 and CDR2 (germline): MGHDK, SYGVNS. CDR3 region: CASSENRFKNTIYF. The DNA of the CDR3 is TGTGCCAGCAGTGAAAACCGGTTCAAGAACACCATATATTTT.

The rearrangement joins TRBV27 to TRBJ1-2; D gene unclear. This CDR3 has 16 residues. Trimming removed 0 bases from V and 6 bases from J, with 17 bases in between. Looked up from germline, CDR1 is MNHEY and CDR2 is SMNVEV (reference sequence). The CDR3 is CASSLSWAGRAHGYTF. CDR3 DNA: TGTGCCAGCAGTTTATCGTGGGCAGGTAGAGCTCATGGCTACACCTTC.

The rearrangement links TRBV3-1 (or the pseudogene TRBV3-2) to TRBJ1-1; 11 bases map to TRBD1. Per the germline V gene, CDR1 is LGHDT and CDR2 is YNNKEL (reference sequence). Trimming took 1 base from V and 6 from J; bases not matched to a gene: 1. This CDR3 has 14 residues. CDR3 amino acids: CASSQGTGGSEAFF. The CDR3 nucleotides are TGTGCCAGCAGCCAAGGGACAGGGGGCTCTGAAGCTTTCTTT.

V gene TRBV7-2 combines with J gene TRBJ2-1; tentative D call: TRBD1 (6 bases). V was pared by 8 bases and J by 6 bases, with 17 bases between. Germline loops: CDR1 SGHTA, CDR2 FQGNSA. This CDR3 has 14 residues. CDR3 loop: CASQVWGRFNEQFF. The CDR3 DNA is TGTGCCAGCCAGGTATGGGGGCGATTCAATGAGCAGTTCTTC.

The chain combines TRBV5-6 with TRBJ2-7, with D possibly TRBD1 on 5 matching bases. V gave up 2 bases and J gave up 7 bases, with 10 bases separating them. The CDR3 sequence is 12 residues long. Germline lookup yields CDR1 SGHDT and CDR2 YYEEEE. The CDR3 spells CASSFPGLEQYF. CDR3 DNA: TGTGCCAGCAGCTTCCCAGGGTTGGAGCAGTACTTC.

In this sample, this clone turned up a few times. J is TRBJ1-5 and V is TRBV12-3 or TRBV12-4; D unresolved. The CDR3 length is 13 residues. With 5 bases removed from V and 7 bases from J, the gap between germline ends came to 12 bases. In DNA form, the CDR3 reads TGTGCCAGCAGTCTCAACCGAGAGCAGCCCCAGCATTTT. It yields the protein CASSLNREQPQHF.

The V and J genes are TRBV2 and TRBJ2-7; weak D call: TRBD1 (5 bases). The V and J ends lost 6 bases and 2 bases respectively, with 14 bases between them. CDR1 and CDR2 from the germline V gene are SNHLY and FYNNEI. The CDR3 spans 14 residues. CDR3 sequence: CASRLDSTAYEQYF. CDR3 DNA: TGTGCCAGCAGACTGGATTCGACAGCCTACGAGCAGTACTTC.

This clone showed up just a few times. The J gene is TRBJ2-5, the V gene TRBV19; perhaps TRBD2 as D (7 bases). The CDR3 length is 15 residues. The germline V gene has CDR1 LNHDA and CDR2 SQIVND (reference sequence). V lost 8 bases and J lost 1, with 17 bases in between. The CDR3, as DNA: TGTGCCAGTTCCTTTACCCGGGGGGCCCAAGAGACCCAGTACTTC. Protein sequence: CASSFTRGAQETQYF.

Ten or more counts support this clone. V and J are TRBV5-4 and TRBJ2-7, with 8 bases matching TRBD1. The CDR3 sequence is 12 residues long. Germline trimming cut 4 bases from V and 7 bases from J; bases unmatched to any gene: 4. Germline V gene data show CDR1 as SGHNT and CDR2 as YYREEE (reference sequence). This CDR3 is CASSKDRVEQYF. For the CDR3, the DNA is TGTGCCAGCAGCAAGGACAGGGTTGAGCAGTACTTC.

Notes on this clone: A read error may account for a junction end that differs from germline. The same CDR3 can be traced to other DNA sequences in this sample. V usage is TRBV5-1 and J usage is TRBJ2-7; 8 bases are a match to TRBD1. Germline CDR1 SGHRS, CDR2 YFSETQ. The CDR3 length is 15 residues. CDR3 sequence: CASSLEDRAAYEQYF. In DNA, the CDR3 is TGCGCCAGCAGTTTGGAGGACAGGGCCGCCTACGAGCAGTACTTC. Looking up the rest from reference TRBV5-1 and TRBJ2-7 gives the full variable domain: KAGVTQTPRYLIKTRGQQVTLSCSPISGHRSVSWYQQTPGQGLQFLFEYFSETQRNKGNFPGRFSGRQFSNSRSEMNVSTLELGDSALYLCASSLEDRAAYEQYFGPGTRLTVT.